The subject of this entry is one TCR beta chain. These data are taken from a study of T cells after yellow fever vaccination. In germline, CDR1 is SGHRS, CDR2 YFSETQ. With 0 bases clipped from V and 4 bases from J, the junction kept 6 bases outside the gene matches. This CDR3 spans 16 amino acids. From the 5' RACE reads, TCRdb called clonotypes with MiXCR, one entry per CDR3 protein. The sample lists 450,000 to 550,000 distinct CDR3 sequences; 21% were seen once. The sample here was PBMCs, taken about 21 days after the first yellow fever vaccination. V and J are TRBV5-1 and TRBJ2-3; 9 bases agree with TRBD2. The receptor was derived from a man younger than 30 who received the YFV17D yellow fever vaccine. The CDR3 region is CASSLVRGGNADTQYF. CDR3 sequence (DNA): TGCGCCAGCAGCTTGGTGCGGGGGGGCAATGCAGATACGCAGTATTTT. The variable domain in full, completed from reference TRBV5-1 and TRBJ2-3, reads KAGVTQTPRYLIKTRGQQVTLSCSPISGHRSVSWYQQTPGQGLQFLFEYFSETQRNKGNFPGRFSGRQFSNSRSEMNVSTLELGDSALYLCASSLVRGGNADTQYFGPGTRLTVL.